Sequencing of this TCR beta chain was carried out in a study of T cell responses to AZD1222 COVID-19 vaccine. General study findings and limits: CD4 TCRs covered the whole spike, strongest at regions 160-218 and 743-854. Donors were chiefly white British, with a greater number of females, and clonal diversity was perhaps underestimated. Close to half of spike-specific TCRs reportedly recognize unmutated variant regions. None of the repertoires were sampled until the peak T cell response had passed.

In germline, CDR1 is MDHEN, CDR2 SYDVKM. The CDR3 spans 15 residues. V was clipped by 2 bases and J by 6 bases, with 14 bases between them. The table came from immunoSEQ multiplex PCR; TCRdb's copy has only in-frame clones and leaves some out. The table records fewer than 120,000 clones, 87% of them present only once. Turning to this clone: Its cognate antigen is unknown.

The sequence derives from an adult in good health. The chain joins TRBV28 to TRBJ1-5; D is ambiguous. The sequencing used peripheral blood, collected on day 0 of AZD1222 vaccination. The CDR3 protein is CASSLVHRAGQPQHF. The CDR3 bases are TGTGCCAGCAGTTTAGTACACCGGGCGGGTCAGCCCCAGCATTTT. Looking up the rest from reference TRBV28 and TRBJ1-5 gives the full variable domain: DVKVTQSSRYLVKRTGEKVFLECVQDMDHENMFWYRQDPGLGLRLIYFSYDVKMKEKGDIPEGYSVSREKKERFSLILESASTNQTSMYLCASSLVHRAGQPQHFGDGTRLSIL.